A selection of T cell receptor beta chains follows, all from one sample in a study of shared clonotypes between healthy human individuals. The protocol was immunoSEQ multiplex PCR, while the TCRdb copy is restricted to in-frame clones and leaves out a portion. Among some 2 million clones listed, about 95% were seen once. The sample taken for sequencing was naive CD8+ T cells sorted from blood. The source is a young man in good health. Both conserved end residues are part of each CDR3. A D gene is named only where the DNA matches it firmly. Clone size appears in some rows only: once, few, many, or a class for an expanded clone.

D gene	clone size	V gene	J gene	CDR3 protein	CDR3 DNA
TRBD2	NA	TRBV27	TRBJ2-3	CASSGLGGGGPDTQYF	TGTGCCAGCAGTGGCCTAGGCGGGGGGGGACCAGATACGCAGTATTTT
TRBD1	NA	TRBV4-1	TRBJ1-5	CASSHGQGFGQPQHF	TGCGCCAGCAGCCATGGACAGGGTTTCGGTCAGCCCCAGCATTTT
TRBD2	NA	TRBV10-2	TRBJ2-1	CASSESTSGRGGQFF	TGCGCCAGCAGTGAGTCGACTAGCGGGAGGGGGGGGCAGTTCTTC
TRBD1	NA	TRBV28	TRBJ1-1	CASSIRGLNTEAFF	TGTGCCAGCAGTATCAGGGGGTTGAACACTGAAGCTTTCTTT
NA	NA	TRBV5-4	TRBJ2-3	CASSWDGTTDTQYF	TGTGCCAGCAGCTGGGACGGGACCACAGATACGCAGTATTTT
NA	NA	TRBV5-1	TRBJ2-5	CASSLEPRSQQETQYF	TGCGCCAGCAGCTTGGAGCCAAGGTCTCAACAAGAGACCCAGTACTTC
TRBD1	NA	TRBV10-3	TRBJ1-2	CAISDPEGALYGYTF	TGTGCCATCAGTGACCCCGAGGGGGCTCTCTATGGCTACACCTTC
NA	NA	TRBV13	TRBJ2-3	CASSLRGLGDTQYF	TGTGCCAGCAGCTTACGGGGTTTAGGAGATACGCAGTATTTT
NA	NA	TRBV11-2	TRBJ2-5	CASRHQEETQYF	TGTGCCAGCAGACACCAGGAAGAGACCCAGTACTTC
TRBD1	NA	TRBV23-1	TRBJ2-7	CASSPLGQGVPYEQYF	TGCGCCAGCAGTCCCCTAGGACAGGGCGTTCCCTACGAGCAGTACTTC
NA	NA	TRBV4-1	TRBJ2-2	CASSPWTVAAGGELFF	TGCGCCAGCAGCCCCTGGACAGTTGCGGCAGGCGGGGAGCTGTTTTTT
NA	NA	TRBV7-9	TRBJ2-5	CASSLGTDSETQYF	TGTGCCAGCAGCTTAGGGACAGACAGCGAGACCCAGTACTTC
TRBD2	NA	TRBV13	TRBJ2-7	CASSPRLANSYEQYF	TGTGCCAGCAGCCCTCGACTAGCGAACTCCTACGAGCAGTACTTC
NA	NA	TRBV29-1	TRBJ1-1	CSSLQAISTEAFF	TGCAGCTCCCTTCAGGCTATCAGCACTGAAGCTTTCTTT
TRBD2	once	TRBV10-2	TRBJ2-1	CASRGLVSGRYEQFF	TGCGCCAGCAGGGGCTTGGTTAGCGGGAGATATGAGCAGTTCTTC
NA	NA	TRBV7-3	TRBJ2-3	CASSLSASTDTQYF	TGTGCCAGCAGCTTAAGTGCGAGCACAGATACGCAGTATTTT
NA	NA	TRBV5-6	TRBJ2-7	CASSTDSGHEQYF	TGTGCCAGCAGTACGGACAGTGGCCACGAGCAGTACTTC
NA	NA	TRBV9	TRBJ2-1	CASSVLGGYNEQFF	TGTGCCAGCAGCGTCTTGGGGGGCTACAATGAGCAGTTCTTC
TRBD1	NA	TRBV7-7	TRBJ2-5	CASSLGQGAGETQYF	TGTGCTAGCAGCCTGGGACAGGGGGCAGGAGAGACCCAGTACTTC
NA	NA	TRBV20-1	TRBJ2-1	CSARRGHEQFF	TGCAGTGCCCGCCGAGGTCATGAGCAGTTCTTC
NA	NA	TRBV7-8	TRBJ2-1	CASSFAFAGGLNEQFF	TGTGCCAGCAGCTTTGCCTTTGCAGGGGGACTCAATGAGCAGTTCTTC
NA	NA	TRBV2	TRBJ2-3	CASSIFPTPETQYF	TGTGCCAGCAGTATTTTCCCGACCCCCGAGACGCAGTATTTT
NA	NA	TRBV4-1	TRBJ2-2	CASSQERARVNTGELFF	TGCGCCAGCAGCCAAGAACGGGCCAGGGTGAACACCGGGGAGCTGTTTTTT
TRBD2	NA	TRBV19	TRBJ2-7	CASSIGGEQYF	TGTGCCAGTAGTATCGGGGGGGAGCAGTACTTC
NA	NA	TRBV2	TRBJ2-4	CASSESTSLAKNIQYF	TGTGCCAGCAGTGAATCCACCTCTCTAGCCAAAAACATTCAGTACTTC
NA	NA	TRBV30	TRBJ2-7	CAWSPFSYEQYF	TGTGCCTGGAGTCCGTTCTCCTACGAGCAGTACTTC
NA	few	TRBV6-6	TRBJ1-2	CASTGTGGNYGYTF	TGTGCCAGCACTGGGACCGGGGGGAACTATGGCTACACCTTC